Listed here are 3 T cell receptor beta chains from one sample, sequenced in a study of cytomegalovirus exposure and HLA in healthy donors (dated by TCRdb to 2016 to 2017). The library came from the immunoSEQ multiplex PCR assay. A mixture of 60 forward primers for TCR Vbeta segments and 13 reverse primers for TCR Jbeta segments was used in the multiplex PCR. The table was pulled from immuneACCESS by TCRdb, which kept in-frame rearrangements only. Such tables lose some clones; where checked, under half of the loss comes from unresolved V genes, and the rest has no known cause. The sample table shows approximately 300,000 clones, and approximately 84% are seen once. Together, the top ten hold approximately 2% of the sample. Sequencing input: PBMCs. All receptors derive from a woman in her 40s in good health and CMV-seropositive.

The rearrangement links TRBV27 to TRBJ1-4, with a possible D match to TRBD1 (6 bases). Germline loops: CDR1 MNHEY, CDR2 SMNVEV (reference sequence). This CDR3 spans 13 amino acids. Trimming shortened V by 6 bases and J by 7 bases, and 12 bases separated the two germline ends. The CDR3 sequence: CASSTGFREKLFF. CDR3 DNA: TGTGCCAGCAGCACAGGGTTTCGTGAAAAACTGTTTTTT.

The chain is built from TRBV28 and TRBJ2-1, with 14 bases identical to TRBD2. Germline values: CDR1 MDHEN, CDR2 SYDVKM. V was clipped by 2 bases and J by 8 bases; unmatched bases: 2. The CDR3 totals 15 residues. The CDR3 region has the DNA TGTGCCAGCAGTTTAGGGACTAGCGGGGGCTATGAGCAGTTCTTC. This translates into CASSLGTSGGYEQFF.

This chain uses TRBV5-1 with TRBJ1-1; maybe TRBD1 (6 bases). The CDR3 runs to 15 residues. Germline values: CDR1 SGHRS, CDR2 YFSETQ. V was pared by 3 bases and J by 6 bases, with 18 bases between. CDR3 in amino acids: CASSSQGWGLAEAFF. In DNA, the CDR3 is TGCGCCAGCAGCTCACAGGGTTGGGGTCTGGCTGAAGCTTTCTTT. Filled out from reference TRBV5-1 and TRBJ1-1, the complete variable domain reads KAGVTQTPRYLIKTRGQQVTLSCSPISGHRSVSWYQQTPGQGLQFLFEYFSETQRNKGNFPGRFSGRQFSNSRSEMNVSTLELGDSALYLCASSSQGWGLAEAFFGQGTRLTVV.